One T cell receptor (beta chain) is described in this entry. Antigen specificity is unknown. The sample belongs to a study of radiotherapy plus CTLA-4 blockade in lung cancer. Study-wide points: Expansion of tumor-derived TCR clones was observed in blood after radiotherapy plus ipilimumab.

Method: immunoSEQ multiplex PCR; TCRdb's copy keeps in-frame clones and lacks some. The sample holds 75,000 to 100,000 clones, about 81% seen once. The germline gives CDR1 LNHDA, CDR2 SQIVND (reference sequence). This CDR3 comprises 17 residues. With V trimmed by 4 bases and J by 8 bases, 12 bases remained unmatched. The sample was peripheral blood, taken from a patient treated with radiotherapy plus ipilimumab. This receptor was taken from a human donor with non-small cell lung cancer who had a partial response to radiotherapy plus ipilimumab. The chain uses TRBV19 and TRBJ2-1; 12 bases fit TRBD1. CDR3 region: CASSTPRGTGGRDEQFF. Here the CDR3 DNA reads TGTGCCAGTAGTACGCCTCGGGGGACAGGGGGCCGGGATGAGCAGTTCTTC.